This T cell receptor beta chain was retrieved from a study of PD-L1 blockade in urothelial cancer. For the study at large: Bladder-origin urothelial cancer in males described about nine tenths of the roughly 29 patients.

Synthetic TCR analog templates were spiked into all PCRs individually. TCRdb's copy holds only in-frame clones and misses some; the assay was immunoSEQ multiplex PCR. There are some 29,000 clones in the sample; around 87% occur only once, and roughly 3% lies in the top ten. Every patient provided from 1 to 8 samples, collected pretreatment and on-treatment. Losses at the gene ends were 5 bases for V and 0 bases for J; bases not matched to a gene: 12. The CDR3 length is 18 residues. CDR1 is SNHLY and CDR2 is FYNNEI in the germline V gene. The sequencing here drew on PBMCs, taken around atezolizumab (anti-PD-L1) treatment. The receptor's source is a man between 50 and 59 years old with urothelial cancer. The chain links TRBV2 to TRBJ2-3, with TRBD2 matching over 9 bases. For the CDR3, the DNA is TGTGCCAGCAGTTGGCCCCTAGCGGGGTCCACTAGCACAGATACGCAGTATTTT. It codes for CASSWPLAGSTSTDTQYF.